The rows below give T cell receptor beta chains drawn from one sample of a study of T-cell memory formation after mild COVID-19. A single record per CDR3 protein comes from TCRdb applying MiXCR to the 5' RACE reads. The repertoire holds 300,000 to 350,000 distinct CDR3 sequences, with 13% to 15% as singletons. The sample comprised PBMCs or a T cell subset sorted from them (not recorded which). The receptors come from a man in his late teens or twenties who had mild COVID-19 (a few samples of this study predate the infection). Cell type and time point are not known. The CDR3 runs from the conserved cysteine through the conserved F or W. Each record gives: V gene, J gene, D gene, clone size, CDR3 protein, CDR3 DNA. The D gene is left open where the match is weak. The size field is filled for only some rows; it gives once, few, many or a size class.

>TRBV7-2|TRBJ1-1|-|few
CASSFDRPTEAFF
TGTGCCAGCAGCTTCGACAGGCCCACTGAAGCTTTCTTT
>TRBV27|TRBJ2-7|-|few
CASSLGAGASYEQYF
TGTGCCAGCAGCTTAGGGGCAGGGGCGTCCTACGAGCAGTACTTC
>TRBV11-1|TRBJ2-7|TRBD2|-
CASSFIPAGAYEQYF
TGTGCCAGCAGCTTCATCCCCGCGGGGGCCTACGAGCAGTACTTC
>TRBV6-6|TRBJ2-2|-|-
CASSYLDSTGELFF
TGTGCCAGCAGTTACCTGGACAGCACCGGGGAGCTGTTTTTT
>TRBV28|TRBJ2-6|-|-
CASTRGAGANVLTF
TGTGCCAGCACCAGGGGGGCTGGGGCCAACGTCCTGACTTTC
>TRBV3-1|TRBJ1-1|-|-
CASSLTPGGYTEAFF
TGTGCCAGCAGCCTAACCCCCGGGGGCTACACTGAAGCTTTCTTT
>TRBV4-2|TRBJ2-1|TRBD2|-
CASSQAWLAGEGNEQFF
TGTGCCAGCAGCCAAGCTTGGCTAGCGGGAGAGGGAAATGAGCAGTTCTTC
>TRBV7-9|TRBJ1-3|TRBD1|-
CASKTDRGPWGTIYF
TGTGCCAGCAAAACGGACAGGGGGCCCTGGGGCACCATATATTTT
>TRBV7-6|TRBJ2-2|-|few
CASSLRLRGADTGELFF
TGTGCCAGCAGCTTAAGGCTCCGGGGGGCGGACACCGGGGAGCTGTTTTTT
>TRBV18|TRBJ1-6|TRBD1|few
CASSPRQGQNSPLHF
TGTGCCAGCTCACCGAGACAGGGGCAGAATTCACCCCTCCACTTT
>TRBV5-1|TRBJ2-1|-|few
CASYRGQGSYNEQFF
TGCGCCAGCTACCGGGGGCAGGGATCCTACAATGAGCAGTTCTTC
>TRBV9|TRBJ2-1|-|many
CASSKQSSYNEQFF
TGTGCCAGCAGCAAACAAAGCTCCTACAATGAGCAGTTCTTC
>TRBV7-9|TRBJ2-7|-|few
CASSDWDPQSYEQYF
TGTGCCAGCAGCGATTGGGACCCCCAGAGCTACGAGCAGTACTTC
>TRBV7-9|TRBJ2-5|-|-
CASSLNGQKQETQYF
TGTGCCAGCAGCTTGAACGGACAGAAGCAAGAGACCCAGTACTTC
>TRBV29-1|TRBJ1-5|-|many
CSVAWGDFQPQHF
TGCAGCGTGGCGTGGGGGGATTTTCAGCCCCAGCATTTT
>TRBV6-1|TRBJ2-3|-|many
CASSEVAETFDTQYF
TGTGCCAGCAGTGAAGTAGCGGAGACCTTTGATACGCAGTATTTT
>TRBV12-3/TRBV12-4|TRBJ2-4|TRBD2|few
CASGTAGTSGLLAKNIQYF
TGTGCCAGCGGGACCGCCGGGACTAGCGGGTTACTAGCCAAAAACATTCAGTACTTC
>TRBV6-2/TRBV6-3|TRBJ1-6|-|few
CASSRWTGPNSPLHF
TGTGCCAGCAGTCGATGGACGGGTCCAAATTCACCCCTCCACTTT
>TRBV5-1|TRBJ2-1|-|-
CASSILTGSSGEQFF
TGCGCCAGCAGCATCCTCACTGGGTCGAGTGGTGAGCAGTTCTTC
>TRBV7-8|TRBJ2-4|TRBD2|few
CASSLSSGGGFAKNIQYF
TGTGCCAGCAGCTTATCTAGCGGGGGGGGTTTTGCCAAAAACATTCAGTACTTC
>TRBV18|TRBJ1-1|-|-
CASSPRQMNTEAFF
TGTGCCAGCTCACCAAGGCAAATGAACACTGAAGCTTTCTTT
>TRBV5-1|TRBJ1-1|TRBD1|-
CASSLVGQDEAFF
TGCGCCAGCAGCTTGGTGGGACAGGACGAAGCTTTCTTT
>TRBV4-3|TRBJ2-2|-|-
CASSQDSQTTGELFF
TGCGCCAGCAGCCAAGATTCCCAGACCACCGGGGAGCTGTTTTTT
>TRBV6-5|TRBJ2-7|TRBD1|-
CASSPRDRVGEQYF
TGTGCCAGCAGTCCACGGGACAGGGTAGGAGAGCAGTACTTC
>TRBV7-6|TRBJ2-1|TRBD2|many
CASSLVAGASSDEQFF
TGTGCCAGCAGCTTAGTAGCGGGGGCCTCTTCCGATGAGCAGTTCTTC
>TRBV6-6|TRBJ1-5|-|few
CASSYFQSNQPQHF
TGTGCCAGCAGTTACTTTCAGAGCAATCAGCCCCAGCATTTT
>TRBV6-5|TRBJ2-5|TRBD2|-
CASSYLAGAFQETQYF
TGTGCCAGCAGTTACTTAGCGGGGGCGTTCCAAGAGACCCAGTACTTC
>TRBV7-2|TRBJ2-7|-|-
CASSLRGGGVSYEQYF
TGTGCCAGCAGCTTAAGGGGCGGCGGGGTGTCCTACGAGCAGTACTTC
>TRBV5-1|TRBJ1-2|-|few
CASSLDRGLGYTF
TGCGCCAGCAGCTTGGACCGGGGGCTCGGCTACACCTTC
>TRBV29-1|TRBJ2-1|-|-
CSVEGWTEYNEQFF
TGCAGCGTTGAAGGTTGGACGGAGTACAATGAGCAGTTCTTC
>TRBV7-8|TRBJ1-3|-|-
CASSFGNSGNTIYF
TGTGCCAGCAGCTTCGGTAACTCTGGAAACACCATATATTTT
>TRBV7-6|TRBJ2-1|TRBD1|many
CASSLRQGAYEQFF
TGTGCCAGCAGCTTAAGACAGGGGGCCTATGAGCAGTTCTTC
>TRBV28|TRBJ2-5|-|-
CASSLPGKFGETQYF
TGTGCCAGCAGTTTACCAGGGAAGTTTGGAGAGACCCAGTACTTC
>TRBV4-1|TRBJ2-4|-|-
CASSRVGEKPAKNIQYF
TGCGCCAGCAGCCGAGTTGGGGAGAAGCCCGCGAAAAACATTCAGTACTTC
>TRBV9|TRBJ2-1|-|-
CASSVAVQTVGEQFF
TGTGCCAGCAGCGTAGCTGTTCAAACGGTGGGGGAGCAGTTCTTC
>TRBV3-1|TRBJ2-1|TRBD2|-
CASSQVIGAGGLGSYNEQFF
TGTGCCAGCAGCCAAGTCATCGGTGCGGGGGGGCTGGGCTCCTACAATGAGCAGTTCTTC
>TRBV6-1|TRBJ1-6|-|-
CAGGSRPLHF
TGTGCCGGGGGGTCGAGACCCCTCCACTTT